Listed below are T cell receptor beta chains from one sample, sequenced in a study of T cells in Graves' hyperthyroidism and ophthalmopathy. One entry per CDR3 protein results from TCRdb running MiXCR on the multiplex PCR reads. This table has about 260,000 distinct CDR3 sequences, approximately 16% appearing once. Sequenced input: blood. Every receptor here comes from a woman aged 18 to 35 with Graves' ophthalmopathy. CDR3s include the opening cysteine and the closing phenylalanine or tryptophan. D genes are given only for firm matches.

CASSQGGGAGTDTQYF	TRBJ2-3	TRBV4-3	-
CASRPDRLQETQYF	TRBJ2-5	TRBV12-3/TRBV12-4	TRBD1
CSARGLAKETWTQYF	TRBJ2-5	TRBV20-1	TRBD2
CASSSSGAGRETQYF	TRBJ2-5	TRBV5-1	-
CASSLEGRAGDTQYF	TRBJ2-3	TRBV5-8	-
CASSPGRDEQFF	TRBJ2-1	TRBV18	-
CSASGRVFINEQFF	TRBJ2-1	TRBV20-1	TRBD2
CASSDTNTGELFF	TRBJ2-2	TRBV2	-
CASSYSIVGGRDEQYF	TRBJ2-7	TRBV6-6	-
CASSGKGVGGLGETQYF	TRBJ2-5	TRBV7-2	TRBD1
CASSPPPRGPSYNEQFF	TRBJ2-1	TRBV18	TRBD1
CASSPGAGNTIYF	TRBJ1-3	TRBV5-1	-
CASSILQTSGLPDTQYF	TRBJ2-3	TRBV11-1	TRBD2
CSARVFTGGVYTF	TRBJ1-2	TRBV20-1	-